This entry concerns a single TCR beta chain. These data originate in a study of blood T cell repertoires in COVID-19. Recruitment covered 25 or so US areas and drew participants whose ages spanned roughly 18 to 89 years. Cohort 3 recovered donors had two negative PCRs, clearance, or symptom resolution. The V end lost 5 bases, the J end lost 2 bases, and 16 bases lay between the germline ends. The CDR3 runs 16 residues. Germline values: CDR1 PRHDT, CDR2 FYEKMQ (reference sequence). Profiling relied on immunoSEQ multiplex PCR, and the TCRdb table lists in-frame clones only, not all of them. The sample has hundreds of thousands of clones, around 84% seen once.

The chain recombines TRBV13 with TRBJ1-3; tentative D call: TRBD1 (6 bases). The receptor comes from a man younger than 35 who had recovered from COVID-19. Sequencing input: PBMCs or T cells enriched from blood (not recorded which). The CDR3 coding sequence is TGTGCCAGCAGCCCCCCCGGGACAAGGACTGGAAACACCATATATTTT. It encodes CASSPPGTRTGNTIYF.